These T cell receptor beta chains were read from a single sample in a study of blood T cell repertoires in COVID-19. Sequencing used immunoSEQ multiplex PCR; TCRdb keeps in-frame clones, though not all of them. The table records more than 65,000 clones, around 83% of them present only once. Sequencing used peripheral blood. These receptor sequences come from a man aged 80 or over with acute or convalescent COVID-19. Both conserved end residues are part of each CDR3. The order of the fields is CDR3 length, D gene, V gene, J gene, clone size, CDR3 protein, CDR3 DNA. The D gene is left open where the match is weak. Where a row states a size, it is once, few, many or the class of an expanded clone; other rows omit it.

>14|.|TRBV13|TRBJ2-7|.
CASSLAGRVHEQYF
TGTGCCAGCAGCTTAGCGGGCAGGGTCCACGAGCAGTACTTC
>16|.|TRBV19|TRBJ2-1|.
CASSSWGSGLYNEQFF
TGTGCCAGTAGTAGCTGGGGTAGCGGTCTTTACAATGAGCAGTTCTTC
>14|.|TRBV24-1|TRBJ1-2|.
CATSDSPGTNGYTF
TGTGCCACCAGTGATTCTCCGGGAACCAATGGCTACACCTTC
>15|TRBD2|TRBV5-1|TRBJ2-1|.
CASSLLAGELNEQFF
TGCGCCAGCAGCCTCCTAGCGGGAGAGCTCAATGAGCAGTTCTTC
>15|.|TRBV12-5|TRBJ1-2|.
CASGLYRVANYGYTF
TGTGCTAGTGGTTTATACAGGGTAGCTAACTATGGCTACACCTTC
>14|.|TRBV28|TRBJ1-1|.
CASSFGRVGTEAFF
TGTGCCAGCAGTTTCGGCAGGGTGGGCACTGAAGCTTTCTTT
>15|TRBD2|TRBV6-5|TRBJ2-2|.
CASRLAGSDTGELFF
TGTGCCAGCAGGTTAGCGGGAAGTGACACCGGGGAGCTGTTTTTT
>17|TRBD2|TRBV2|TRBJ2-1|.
CASSAERGASFYNEQFF
TGTGCCAGCAGTGCCGAGCGGGGGGCCTCATTTTACAATGAGCAGTTCTTC
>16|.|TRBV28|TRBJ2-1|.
CASSPPTRTGWGEQFF
TGTGCCAGCAGTCCCCCGACTAGAACCGGATGGGGGGAGCAGTTCTTC
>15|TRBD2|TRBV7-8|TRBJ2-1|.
CASSLWASGFNEQFF
TGTGCCAGCAGCTTATGGGCTAGCGGGTTCAATGAGCAGTTCTTC
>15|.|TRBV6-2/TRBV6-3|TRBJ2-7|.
CASSYPSRASYEQYF
TGTGCCAGCAGTTATCCCAGCAGGGCTTCTTACGAGCAGTACTTC
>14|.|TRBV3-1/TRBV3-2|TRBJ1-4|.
CASSIQGEDEKLFF
TGTGCCAGCAGCATACAGGGAGAAGATGAAAAACTGTTTTTT
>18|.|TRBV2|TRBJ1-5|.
CASSVRNSGHYSNQPQHF
TGTGCCAGCAGTGTCAGAAATTCGGGACACTATAGCAATCAGCCCCAGCATTTT
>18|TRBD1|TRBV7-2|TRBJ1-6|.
CASSPSGTGLWRSSPLHF
TGTGCCAGCAGCCCAAGCGGGACAGGCCTTTGGAGGTCCTCACCCCTCCACTTT
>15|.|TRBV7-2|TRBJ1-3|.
CASSLAADSGNTIYF
TGTGCCAGCAGCTTAGCCGCAGACTCTGGAAACACCATATATTTT
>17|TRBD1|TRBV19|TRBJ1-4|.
CASTPGSRGQTNEKLFF
TGTGCCAGTACCCCCGGCAGCAGGGGGCAAACTAATGAAAAACTGTTTTTT
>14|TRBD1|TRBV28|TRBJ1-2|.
CASLTGDRAYGYTF
TGTGCCAGCCTAACGGGGGACAGAGCCTATGGCTACACCTTC
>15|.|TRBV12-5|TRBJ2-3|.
CASGGPGASSDTQYF
TGTGCTAGTGGGGGGCCAGGGGCATCTTCAGATACGCAGTATTTT
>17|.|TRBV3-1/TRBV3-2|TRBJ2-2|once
CASSQEYATSNTGELFF
TGTGCCAGCAGCCAAGAGTACGCCACTTCGAACACCGGGGAGCTGTTTTTT
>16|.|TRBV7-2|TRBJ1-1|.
CASSSGQPSTYTEAFF
TGTGCCAGCAGCTCCGGACAGCCCTCCACTTACACTGAAGCTTTCTTT
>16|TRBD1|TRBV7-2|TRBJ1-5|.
CASSFSGTGLSQPQHF
TGTGCCAGCAGTTTTTCCGGGACAGGGCTAAGTCAGCCCCAGCATTTT
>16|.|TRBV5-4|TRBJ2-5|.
CASSLSIEIRQETQYF
TGTGCCAGCAGCTTATCTATCGAAATACGTCAAGAGACCCAGTACTTC
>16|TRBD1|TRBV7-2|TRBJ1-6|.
CASSLSSDRGVSPLHF
TGTGCCAGCAGCTTAAGTTCGGACAGGGGTGTCTCACCCCTCCACTTT
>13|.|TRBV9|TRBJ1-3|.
CASSVEGINTIYF
TGTGCCAGCAGCGTAGAGGGGATCAACACCATATATTTT
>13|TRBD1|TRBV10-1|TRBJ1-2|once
CASSPGQGGGYTF
TGCGCCAGCAGCCCGGGACAGGGTGGGGGCTACACCTTC
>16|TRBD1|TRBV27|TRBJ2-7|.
CASSLSNRGKGYEQYF
TGTGCCAGCAGTTTATCCAACAGGGGAAAGGGTTACGAGCAGTACTTC
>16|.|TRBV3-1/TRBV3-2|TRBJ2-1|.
CASSQDGSGSYNEQFF
TGTGCCAGCAGCCAAGACGGTTCAGGGTCCTACAATGAGCAGTTCTTC
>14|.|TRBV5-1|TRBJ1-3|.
CASSPDSSGNTIYF
TGCGCCAGCAGCCCGGACAGCTCTGGAAACACCATATATTTT
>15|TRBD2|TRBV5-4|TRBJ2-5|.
CASSPGTSGSETQYF
TGTGCCAGCAGCCCTGGGACTAGCGGGAGTGAGACCCAGTACTTC
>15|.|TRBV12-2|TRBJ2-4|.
CASRPPGHRGNIQYF
TGTGCAAGTCGCCCCCCCGGGCACAGGGGAAACATTCAGTACTTC
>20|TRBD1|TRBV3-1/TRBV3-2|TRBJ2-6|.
CASSQVYSGQAEAGANVLTF
TGTGCCAGCAGCCAAGTTTACTCGGGACAGGCAGAGGCTGGGGCCAACGTCCTGACTTTC
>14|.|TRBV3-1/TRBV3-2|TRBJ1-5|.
CASSQGSHDQPQHF
TGTGCCAGCAGCCAAGGGAGTCACGATCAGCCCCAGCATTTT
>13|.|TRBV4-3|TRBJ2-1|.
CASSQEPGTLQFF
TGCGCCAGCAGCCAAGAGCCGGGGACTCTGCAGTTCTTC
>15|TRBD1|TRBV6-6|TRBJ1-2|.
CASSYPGQGNYGYTF
TGTGCCAGCAGTTACCCCGGACAGGGGAACTATGGCTACACCTTC
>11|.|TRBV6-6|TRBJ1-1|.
CASSNRDGAFF
TGTGCCAGCAGTAACAGGGATGGCGCTTTCTTT
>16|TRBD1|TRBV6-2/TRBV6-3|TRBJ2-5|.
CASSYHIQGPQETQYF
TGTGCCAGCAGTTACCACATACAGGGGCCCCAAGAGACCCAGTACTTC
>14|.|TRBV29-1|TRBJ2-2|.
CSGQRQAPSGELFF
TGCAGCGGCCAACGACAGGCCCCAAGCGGGGAGCTGTTTTTT
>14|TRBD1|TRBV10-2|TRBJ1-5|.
CASSAGQGSQPQHF
TGCGCCAGCAGCGCCGGACAGGGAAGCCAGCCCCAGCATTTT
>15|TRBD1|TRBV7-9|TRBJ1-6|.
CASNAGQGNNSPLHF
TGTGCCAGCAACGCGGGACAGGGAAATAATTCACCCCTCCACTTT
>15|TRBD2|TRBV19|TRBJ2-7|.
CASRELTSGRDEQYF
TGTGCCAGTAGGGAGTTGACTAGCGGGAGAGACGAGCAGTACTTC
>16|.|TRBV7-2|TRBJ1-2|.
CASSLEGRVPIYGYTF
TGTGCCAGCAGCTTAGAAGGCAGGGTACCCATTTATGGCTACACCTTC
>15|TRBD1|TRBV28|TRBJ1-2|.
CASSSLTGGNYGYTF
TGTGCCAGCAGTTCCCTGACAGGGGGTAACTATGGCTACACCTTC
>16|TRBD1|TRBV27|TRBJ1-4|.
CASSLSPDREDEKLFF
TGTGCCAGCAGTTTATCCCCGGACAGGGAGGACGAAAAACTGTTTTTT
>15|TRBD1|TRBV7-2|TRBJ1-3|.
CASRDRDRTGNTIYF
TGTGCCAGCAGGGACAGGGACCGTACTGGAAACACCATATATTTT
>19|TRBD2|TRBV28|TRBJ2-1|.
CASSSSAFRSSGNNNEQFF
TGTGCCAGCAGTTCCTCCGCTTTCAGGTCTAGCGGGAACAACAATGAGCAGTTCTTC
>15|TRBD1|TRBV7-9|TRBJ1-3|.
CASSPGQGPGNTIYF
TGTGCCAGCAGCCCGGGACAGGGGCCTGGAAACACCATATATTTT
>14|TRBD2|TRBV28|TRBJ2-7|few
CASSFRKGGYEQYF
TGTGCCAGCAGTTTTCGGAAGGGAGGGTACGAGCAGTACTTC
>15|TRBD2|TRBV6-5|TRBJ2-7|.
CASSYSPAGESEQYF
TGTGCCAGCAGTTACTCGCCTGCGGGAGAGAGCGAGCAGTACTTC
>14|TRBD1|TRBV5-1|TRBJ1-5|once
CASSHGTGDQPQHF
TGCGCCAGCAGCCACGGGACAGGGGATCAGCCCCAGCATTTT
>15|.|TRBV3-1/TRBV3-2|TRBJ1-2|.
CASSLLRDSDYGYTF
TGTGCCAGCAGCCTCCTCCGGGACTCGGACTATGGCTACACCTTC
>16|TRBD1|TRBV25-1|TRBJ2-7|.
CASSGRHGQGAHEQYF
TGTGCCAGCAGTGGGCGACACGGACAGGGGGCACACGAGCAGTACTTC
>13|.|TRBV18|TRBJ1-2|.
CASSPEGNYGYTF
TGTGCCAGCTCACCCGAGGGAAACTATGGCTACACCTTC